Here is one TCR beta chain with its context. Its antigen is currently unknown. PCR involved 60 Vbeta and 13 Jbeta primers. The assay was immunoSEQ multiplex PCR, and TCRdb's table has in-frame clones only and misses some. This repertoire shows about 92,000 clones, around 82% found once; its top ten account for around 2%. This entry comes from a study of cytomegalovirus exposure and HLA in healthy donors. Notes on the study in general: Rare TCR sequences predominated, though certain public TCRs were found in many donors. Some TCR beta chains (roughly 150 of them) were listed as cytomegalovirus-associated.

This CDR3 region has 17 residues. Germline assignment: CDR1 KGHSH and CDR2 LQKENI. The junction had 12 bases not matched to a gene; V was cut back by 5 bases and J by 4 bases. The chain couples TRBV18 to TRBJ2-1; 9 nucleotides agree with TRBD2. The source of this sequence is a man between 18 and 35 years old in good health and CMV-seronegative. The sequencing sample was made of PBMCs. CDR3 loop: CASSMYSGGQTYNEQFF. CDR3 DNA: TGTGCCAGCTCAATGTATAGCGGGGGCCAGACTTACAATGAGCAGTTCTTC.